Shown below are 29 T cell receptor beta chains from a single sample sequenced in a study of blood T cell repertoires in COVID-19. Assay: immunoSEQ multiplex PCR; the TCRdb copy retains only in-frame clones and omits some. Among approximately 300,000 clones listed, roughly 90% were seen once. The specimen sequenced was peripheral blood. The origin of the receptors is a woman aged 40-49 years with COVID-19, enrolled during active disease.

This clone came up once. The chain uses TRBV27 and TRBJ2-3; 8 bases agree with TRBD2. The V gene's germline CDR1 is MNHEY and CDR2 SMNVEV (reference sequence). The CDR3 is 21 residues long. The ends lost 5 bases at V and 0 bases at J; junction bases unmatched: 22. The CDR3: CASSHFPLGTSTVYSTDTQYF. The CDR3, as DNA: TGTGCCAGCAGTCACTTCCCCCTAGGGACTAGTACAGTCTACAGCACAGATACGCAGTATTTT.

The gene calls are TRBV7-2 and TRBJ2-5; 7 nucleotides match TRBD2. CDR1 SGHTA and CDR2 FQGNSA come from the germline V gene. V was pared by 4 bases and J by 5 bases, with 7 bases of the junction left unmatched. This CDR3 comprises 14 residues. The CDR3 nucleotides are TGTGCCAGCAGCTACCGGGGAGCGGGGGAGACCCAGTACTTC. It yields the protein CASSYRGAGETQYF.

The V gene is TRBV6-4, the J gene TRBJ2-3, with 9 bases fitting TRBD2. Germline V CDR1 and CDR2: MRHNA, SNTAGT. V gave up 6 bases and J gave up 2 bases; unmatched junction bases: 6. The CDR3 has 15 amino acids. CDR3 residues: CASRALAGPTDTQYF. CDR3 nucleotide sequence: TGTGCCAGCAGGGCCCTAGCGGGGCCCACAGATACGCAGTATTTT.

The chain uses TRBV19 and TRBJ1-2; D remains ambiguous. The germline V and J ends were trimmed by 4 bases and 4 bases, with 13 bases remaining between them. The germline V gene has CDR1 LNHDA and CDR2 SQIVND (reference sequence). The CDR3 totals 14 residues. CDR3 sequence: CASSTGGMPYGYTF. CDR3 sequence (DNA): TGTGCCAGTAGTACGGGAGGGATGCCCTATGGCTACACCTTC.

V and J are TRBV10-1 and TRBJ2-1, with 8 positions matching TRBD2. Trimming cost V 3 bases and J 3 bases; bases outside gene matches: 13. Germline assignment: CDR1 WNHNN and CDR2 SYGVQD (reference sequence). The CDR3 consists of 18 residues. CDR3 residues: CASSDKLRGGSDYNEQFF. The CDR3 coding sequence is TGCGCCAGCAGTGATAAACTACGGGGGGGCTCAGACTACAATGAGCAGTTCTTC.

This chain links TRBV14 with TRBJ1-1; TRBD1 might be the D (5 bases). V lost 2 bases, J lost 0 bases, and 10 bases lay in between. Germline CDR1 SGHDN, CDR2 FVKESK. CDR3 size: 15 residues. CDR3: CASSQQGSLNTEAFF. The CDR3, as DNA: TGTGCCAGCAGCCAACAGGGTTCCTTGAACACTGAAGCTTTCTTT.

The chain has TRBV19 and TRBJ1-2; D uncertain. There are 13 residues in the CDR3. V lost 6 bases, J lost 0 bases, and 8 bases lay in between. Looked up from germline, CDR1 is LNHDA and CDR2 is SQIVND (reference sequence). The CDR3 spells CASRRATNYGYTF. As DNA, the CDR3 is TGTGCCAGTAGGAGGGCCACTAACTATGGCTACACCTTC.

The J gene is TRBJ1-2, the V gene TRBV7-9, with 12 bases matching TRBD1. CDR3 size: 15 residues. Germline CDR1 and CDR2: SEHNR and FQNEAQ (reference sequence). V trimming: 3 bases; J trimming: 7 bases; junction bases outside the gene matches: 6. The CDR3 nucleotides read TGTGCCAGCAGCTTCCCGGGACAGGGGGCAGGTGGCTACACCTTC. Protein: CASSFPGQGAGGYTF.

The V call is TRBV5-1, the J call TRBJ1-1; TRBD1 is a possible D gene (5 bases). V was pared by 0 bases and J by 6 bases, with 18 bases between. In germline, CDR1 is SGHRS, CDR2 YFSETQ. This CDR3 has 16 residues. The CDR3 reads CASSLESLRVGAEAFF. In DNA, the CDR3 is TGCGCCAGCAGCTTGGAGTCCCTCAGGGTAGGCGCTGAAGCTTTCTTT.

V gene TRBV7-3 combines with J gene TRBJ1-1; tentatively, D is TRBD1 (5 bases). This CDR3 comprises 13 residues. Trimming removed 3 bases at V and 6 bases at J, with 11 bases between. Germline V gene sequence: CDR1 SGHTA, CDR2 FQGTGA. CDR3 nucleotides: TGTGCCAGCAGCTTCAACCGGGGGGCTGAAGCTTTCTTT. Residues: CASSFNRGAEAFF.

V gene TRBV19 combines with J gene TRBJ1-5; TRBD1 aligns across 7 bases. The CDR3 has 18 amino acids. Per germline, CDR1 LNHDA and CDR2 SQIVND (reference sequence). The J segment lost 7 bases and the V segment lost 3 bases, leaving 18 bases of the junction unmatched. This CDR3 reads CASSIRGGEFISLQPQHF. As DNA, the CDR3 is TGTGCCAGTAGTATTCGAGGGGGCGAATTCATCTCCCTCCAGCCCCAGCATTTT.

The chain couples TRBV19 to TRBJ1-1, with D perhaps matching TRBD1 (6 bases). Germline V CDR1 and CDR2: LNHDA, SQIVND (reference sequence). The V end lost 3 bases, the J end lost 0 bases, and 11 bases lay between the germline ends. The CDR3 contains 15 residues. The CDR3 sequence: CASSILGTLNTEAFF. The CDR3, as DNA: TGTGCCAGTAGTATTTTGGGGACATTGAACACTGAAGCTTTCTTT.

CDR3 nucleotide sequence: TGCGCCAGCAGCCCAGAAATTAACAGGGCGTTGGGTTCACCCCTCCACTTT. Its translation: CASSPEINRALGSPLHF. The chain carries TRBV4-1 and TRBJ1-6; TRBD1 might be the D (6 bases). V lost 4 bases, J lost 9 bases, and 22 bases lay in between. Germline lookup yields CDR1 MGHRA and CDR2 YSYEKL. The CDR3 sequence is 17 residues long.

CDR3 bases: TGTGCCAGCAGCTTACTAGCGGGAGGGGTCGAGCAGTACTTC. Protein sequence: CASSLLAGGVEQYF. The chain has TRBV7-2 and TRBJ2-7; 12 positions agree with TRBD2. Per the germline V gene, CDR1 is SGHTA and CDR2 is FQGNSA. The CDR3 totals 14 residues. V shed 2 bases, J shed 6 bases, and the junction held 2 bases outside the gene matches.

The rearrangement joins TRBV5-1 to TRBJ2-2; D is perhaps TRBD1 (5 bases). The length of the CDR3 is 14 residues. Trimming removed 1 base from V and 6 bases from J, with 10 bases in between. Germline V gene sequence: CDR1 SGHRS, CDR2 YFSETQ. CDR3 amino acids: CASSLQGNSGELFF. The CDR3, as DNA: TGCGCCAGCAGCTTGCAGGGTAATTCCGGGGAGCTGTTTTTT.

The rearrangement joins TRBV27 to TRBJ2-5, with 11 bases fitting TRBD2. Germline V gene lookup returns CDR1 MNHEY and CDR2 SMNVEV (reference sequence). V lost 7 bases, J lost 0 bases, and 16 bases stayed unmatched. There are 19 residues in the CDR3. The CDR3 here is CASTHSSMTSGVYQETQYF. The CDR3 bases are TGTGCCAGCACACACAGTTCGATGACTAGCGGGGTCTACCAAGAGACCCAGTACTTC.

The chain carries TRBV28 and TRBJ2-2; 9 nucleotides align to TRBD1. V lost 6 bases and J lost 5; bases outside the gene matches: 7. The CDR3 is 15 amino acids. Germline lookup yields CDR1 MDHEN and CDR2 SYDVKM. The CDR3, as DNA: TGTGCCAGCAGGCCCCGGGACAGGGAAACCGGGGAGCTGTTTTTT. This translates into CASRPRDRETGELFF. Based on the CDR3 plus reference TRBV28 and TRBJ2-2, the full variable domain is DVKVTQSSRYLVKRTGEKVFLECVQDMDHENMFWYRQDPGLGLRLIYFSYDVKMKEKGDIPEGYSVSREKKERFSLILESASTNQTSMYLCASRPRDRETGELFFGEGSRLTVL.

In nucleotides, the CDR3 is TGTGCCAGCAGTTTATTTGGGACTAGCGGGAGAGAGAGATACGAGCAGTACTTC. Amino acids: CASSLFGTSGRERYEQYF. This rearrangement joins TRBV27 to TRBJ2-7; 14 nucleotides align to TRBD2. The CDR3 covers 18 residues. CDR1 and CDR2 (germline): MNHEY, SMNVEV (reference sequence). Trimming took 1 base from V and 4 from J; bases not matched to a gene: 9.

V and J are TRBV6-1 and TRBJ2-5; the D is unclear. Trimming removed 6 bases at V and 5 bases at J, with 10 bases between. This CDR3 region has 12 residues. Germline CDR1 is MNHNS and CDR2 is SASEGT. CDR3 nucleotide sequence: TGTGCCAGCAGCGAATGGCGGGAGACCCAGTACTTC. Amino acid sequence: CASSEWRETQYF.

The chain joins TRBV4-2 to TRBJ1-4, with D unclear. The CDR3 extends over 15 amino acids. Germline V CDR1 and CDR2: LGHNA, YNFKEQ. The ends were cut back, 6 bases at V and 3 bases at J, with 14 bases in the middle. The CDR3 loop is CASSNPGTANEKLFF. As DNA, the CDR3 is TGTGCCAGCAGTAATCCCGGAACAGCTAATGAAAAACTGTTTTTT.

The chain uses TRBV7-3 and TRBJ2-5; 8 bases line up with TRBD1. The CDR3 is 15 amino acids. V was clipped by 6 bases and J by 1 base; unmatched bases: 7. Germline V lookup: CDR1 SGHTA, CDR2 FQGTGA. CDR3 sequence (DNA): TGTGCCAGCAGTGCCGGGACAGGCACCCAAGAGACCCAGTACTTC. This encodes CASSAGTGTQETQYF.

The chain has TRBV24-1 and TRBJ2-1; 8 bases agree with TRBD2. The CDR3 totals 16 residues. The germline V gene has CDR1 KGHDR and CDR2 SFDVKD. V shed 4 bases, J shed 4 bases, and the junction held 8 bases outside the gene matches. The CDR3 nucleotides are TGTGCCACCAGTGACCCCCAAGCGGGGGCTTACAATGAGCAGTTCTTC. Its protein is CATSDPQAGAYNEQFF.

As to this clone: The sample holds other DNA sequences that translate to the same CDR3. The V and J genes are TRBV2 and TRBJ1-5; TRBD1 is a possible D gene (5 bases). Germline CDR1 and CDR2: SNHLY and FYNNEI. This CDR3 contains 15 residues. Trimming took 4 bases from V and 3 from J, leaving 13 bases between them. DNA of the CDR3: TGTGCCAGCAGTGTCGGCAGGGCCTCCAATCAGCCCCAGCATTTT. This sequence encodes CASSVGRASNQPQHF.

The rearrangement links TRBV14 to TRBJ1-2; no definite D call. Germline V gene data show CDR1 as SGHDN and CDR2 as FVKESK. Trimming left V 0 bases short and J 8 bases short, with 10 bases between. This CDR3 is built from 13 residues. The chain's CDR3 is CASSQDFQYGYTF. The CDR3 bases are TGTGCCAGCAGCCAAGACTTCCAGTACGGCTACACCTTC.

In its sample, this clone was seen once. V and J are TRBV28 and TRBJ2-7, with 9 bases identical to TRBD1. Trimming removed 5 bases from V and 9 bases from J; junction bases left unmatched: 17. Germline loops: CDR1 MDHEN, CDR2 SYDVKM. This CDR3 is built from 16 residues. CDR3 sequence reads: CASSPIPATGGIGQYF. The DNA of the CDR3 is TGTGCCAGCAGTCCAATTCCGGCGACAGGGGGAATTGGGCAGTACTTC.

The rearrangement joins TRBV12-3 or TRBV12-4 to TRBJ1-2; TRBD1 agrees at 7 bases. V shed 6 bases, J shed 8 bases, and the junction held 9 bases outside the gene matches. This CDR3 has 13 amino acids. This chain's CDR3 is CASRETGILGYTF. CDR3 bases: TGTGCCAGCAGAGAGACAGGGATTTTAGGCTACACCTTC.

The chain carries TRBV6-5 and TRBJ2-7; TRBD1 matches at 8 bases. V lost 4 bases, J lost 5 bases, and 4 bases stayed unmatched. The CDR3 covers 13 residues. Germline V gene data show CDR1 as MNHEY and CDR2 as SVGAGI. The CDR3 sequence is CASSFWTGNEQYF. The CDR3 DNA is TGTGCCAGCAGTTTCTGGACAGGGAACGAGCAGTACTTC.

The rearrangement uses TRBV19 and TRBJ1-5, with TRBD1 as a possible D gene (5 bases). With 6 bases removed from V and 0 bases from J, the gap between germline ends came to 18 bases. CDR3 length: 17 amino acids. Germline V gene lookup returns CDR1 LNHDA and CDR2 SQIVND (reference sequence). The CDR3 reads CASRGGWEMYSNQPQHF. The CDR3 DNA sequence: TGTGCCAGTAGGGGGGGGTGGGAGATGTATAGCAATCAGCCCCAGCATTTT.

CDR3 in amino acids: CASSLEGGLEQFF. DNA of the CDR3: TGTGCCAGCAGTTTAGAGGGAGGGCTTGAGCAGTTCTTC. The rearrangement links TRBV27 to TRBJ2-1; TRBD2 aligns across 7 bases. This CDR3 has 13 residues. The V gene end was trimmed by 2 bases and the J gene end by 9 bases; junction bases not matched to a gene: 4. The germline gives CDR1 MNHEY, CDR2 SMNVEV (reference sequence).